This T cell receptor (beta chain) comes out of a study of T cells in Graves' hyperthyroidism and ophthalmopathy. Looked up from germline, CDR1 is MNHNS and CDR2 is SASEGT. Trimming stripped 5 bases from V and 2 bases from J, with 13 bases between. The CDR3 totals 14 residues. Disease duration was under 3 months in the ophthalmopathy patients, who also had a Clinical Activity Score of at least 3 and a NOSPECS grade of at least 4. This clonotype appeared many times. Its specificity is unknown. Overall study results and limits: Blood also carried most thyroid clonotypes expanded above 0.001.

Template material for amplifying TCR beta CDR3 regions consisted of RNA transcripts. HTBI primers were used for first-round RT-PCR of the TCR CDR3. TCRdb re-analysed the multiplex PCR reads in MiXCR, keeping a single row per CDR3 protein. The sample records a few hundred thousand distinct CDR3 sequences, approximately 15% being singletons. The V and J genes are TRBV6-1 and TRBJ2-7, with D perhaps TRBD1 (5 bases). Sample: blood. The receptor comes from a woman between 40 and 55 years old with Graves' ophthalmopathy. CDR3 nucleotides: TGTGCCAGCAGTTATTTACCAGGGCCCTACGAGCAGTACTTC. Its translation is CASSYLPGPYEQYF.